Listed below are T cell receptor beta chains from one sample, sequenced in a study of blood T cell repertoires in COVID-19. Method: immunoSEQ multiplex PCR; TCRdb's copy keeps in-frame clones and lacks some. The table shows roughly 360,000 clones, with roughly 90% occurring only once. The sample comprised PBMCs or T cells enriched from blood (not recorded which). The source is a woman aged 25-40 years with acute COVID-19. Both conserved end residues are part of each CDR3. D genes are given only for firm matches. Size is omitted from some rows. Given values are once, few, many or a class for expanded clones.

>TRBJ1-1|.|TRBV6-5|.
CASSSPTGYTEAFF
TGTGCCAGCAGTTCCCCAACAGGGTACACTGAAGCTTTCTTT
>TRBJ1-5|few|TRBV24-1|.
CATSDGGNNQPQHF
TGTGCCACCAGTGACGGAGGTAACAATCAGCCCCAGCATTTT
>TRBJ2-1|.|TRBV7-8|.
CASSRQDYNEQFF
TGTGCCAGCAGCCGACAGGATTACAATGAGCAGTTCTTC
>TRBJ2-2|.|TRBV6-4|TRBD2
CASSLTSGGAATGELFF
TGTGCCAGCAGTCTGACTAGCGGGGGGGCCGCCACCGGGGAGCTGTTTTTT
>TRBJ1-6|.|TRBV7-9|TRBD1
CASSRQGGNSPLHF
TGTGCCAGCAGCCGACAGGGAGGTAATTCACCCCTCCACTTT
>TRBJ2-7|once|TRBV6-2/TRBV6-3|.
CASSNQARGSYEQYF
TGTGCCAGCAGTAACCAGGCCCGGGGGTCCTACGAGCAGTACTTC
>TRBJ2-7|.|TRBV30|.
CAWSVGGDSYEQYF
TGTGCCTGGAGTGTAGGGGGTGACTCCTACGAGCAGTACTTC
>TRBJ2-5|.|TRBV7-2|.
CASSLALYYREETQYF
TGTGCCAGCAGCTTAGCGCTATATTACAGGGAAGAGACCCAGTACTTC
>TRBJ1-3|.|TRBV15|.
CATFDSLWSGNTIYF
TGTGCCACCTTCGACAGTCTATGGTCTGGAAACACCATATATTTT
>TRBJ1-1|.|TRBV2|.
CASTNGGVTEAFF
TGTGCCAGCACCAATGGCGGGGTCACTGAAGCTTTCTTT
>TRBJ2-2|.|TRBV19|.
CASSILGQSTGELFF
TGTGCCAGTAGTATACTAGGACAGTCTACCGGGGAGCTGTTTTTT
>TRBJ2-2|.|TRBV5-6|.
CASSLRRTGSNTGELFF
TGTGCCAGCAGCTTGAGGAGAACAGGGTCGAACACCGGGGAGCTGTTTTTT
>TRBJ2-3|.|TRBV29-1|.
CSVPGQFTDTQYF
TGCAGCGTACCCGGACAGTTCACAGATACGCAGTATTTT
>TRBJ2-7|.|TRBV15|TRBD2
CATSREGGGSYEQYF
TGTGCCACCAGCAGAGAAGGCGGGGGCTCCTACGAGCAGTACTTC
>TRBJ1-5|.|TRBV7-2|.
CASSRDGGSNQPQHF
TGTGCCAGCAGCCGGGACGGGGGATCCAATCAGCCCCAGCATTTT
>TRBJ2-3|.|TRBV24-1|.
CATSAEGGTKGVNTQYF
TGTGCCACCAGTGCCGAGGGGGGGACAAAAGGGGTAAATACGCAGTATTTT
>TRBJ1-6|.|TRBV3-1/TRBV3-2|TRBD1
CASSQEGAFHNSPLHF
TGTGCCAGCAGCCAGGAGGGGGCATTTCATAATTCACCCCTCCACTTT
>TRBJ1-3|.|TRBV5-5|TRBD1
CASSHRDRGGYF
TGTGCCAGCAGCCACCGGGACAGGGGGGGATATTTT
>TRBJ2-7|.|TRBV12-3/TRBV12-4|.
CASRASSEQYF
TGTGCCAGCAGAGCTAGTTCCGAGCAGTACTTC
>TRBJ1-3|.|TRBV9|.
CASSVTGSDSLSLSGNTIYF
TGTGCCAGCAGCGTTACAGGGTCTGACTCTCTCTCTCTCTCTGGAAACACCATATATTTT
>TRBJ2-1|.|TRBV7-3|TRBD2
CASSLMPSGDNEQFF
TGTGCCAGCAGCTTAATGCCTAGCGGGGACAATGAGCAGTTCTTC
>TRBJ1-1|.|TRBV28|.
CATSNPTGNTEAFF
TGTGCCACTTCGAACCCCACGGGAAACACTGAAGCTTTCTTT
>TRBJ1-1|.|TRBV18|.
CASSPFRDTEAFF
TGTGCCAGCTCACCATTCAGGGACACTGAAGCTTTCTTT
>TRBJ1-1|.|TRBV9|TRBD1
CASSAGQFNTEAFF
TGTGCCAGCAGCGCGGGACAGTTCAACACTGAAGCTTTCTTT
>TRBJ1-2|.|TRBV29-1|TRBD1
CSVDSPTGRGYGYTF
TGCAGCGTTGATTCACCGACAGGGAGAGGGTATGGCTACACCTTC
>TRBJ2-1|.|TRBV4-1|TRBD2
CASSQEGLAGINEQFF
TGCGCCAGCAGCCAAGAGGGACTAGCGGGAATCAATGAGCAGTTCTTC
>TRBJ2-1|once|TRBV19|TRBD1
CASSIKTGLYNEQFF
TGTGCCAGTAGCATAAAGACAGGGTTATACAATGAGCAGTTCTTC
>TRBJ2-1|.|TRBV15|TRBD2
CATSRDHSGTKPDEQFF
TGTGCCACCAGCAGAGATCATTCAGGGACTAAGCCCGATGAGCAGTTCTTC
>TRBJ2-7|once|TRBV4-3|TRBD2
CASSQVFVGDYYEQYF
TGCGCCAGCAGCCAAGTTTTTGTCGGGGACTACTACGAGCAGTACTTC